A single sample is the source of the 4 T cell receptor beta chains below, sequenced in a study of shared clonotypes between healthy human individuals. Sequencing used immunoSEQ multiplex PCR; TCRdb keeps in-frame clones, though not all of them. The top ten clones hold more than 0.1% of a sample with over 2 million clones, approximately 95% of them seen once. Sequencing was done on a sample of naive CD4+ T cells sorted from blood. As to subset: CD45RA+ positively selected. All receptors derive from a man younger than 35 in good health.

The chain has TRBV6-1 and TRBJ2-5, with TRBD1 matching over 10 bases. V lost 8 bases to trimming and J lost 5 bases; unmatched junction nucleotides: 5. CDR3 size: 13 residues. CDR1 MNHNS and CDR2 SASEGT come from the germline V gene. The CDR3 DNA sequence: TGTGCCAGCGGAGGGACAGGGGCGGAGACCCAGTACTTC. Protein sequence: CASGGTGAETQYF.

The CDR3 loop reads CASSEPGRSTDTQYF. In nucleotides, the CDR3 is TGTGCCAGCAGTGAACCTGGCAGGAGCACAGATACGCAGTATTTT. V and J are TRBV6-1 and TRBJ2-3; no definite D call. This CDR3 has 15 amino acids. Germline loops: CDR1 MNHNS, CDR2 SASEGT. V dropped 2 bases and J dropped 0 bases, with 9 bases sitting between them.

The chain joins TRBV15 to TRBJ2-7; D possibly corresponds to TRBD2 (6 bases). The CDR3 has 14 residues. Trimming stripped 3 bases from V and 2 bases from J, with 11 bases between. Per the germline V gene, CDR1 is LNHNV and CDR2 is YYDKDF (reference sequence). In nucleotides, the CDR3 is TGTGCCACCAGCAGGGGGTCGGGGGCCTACGAGCAGTACTTC. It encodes CATSRGSGAYEQYF. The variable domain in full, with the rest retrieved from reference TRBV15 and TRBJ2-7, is DAMVIQNPRYQVTQFGKPVTLSCSQTLNHNVMYWYQQKSSQAPKLLFHYYDKDFNNEADTPDNFQSRRPNTSFCFLDIRSPGLGDTAMYLCATSRGSGAYEQYFGPGTRLTVT.

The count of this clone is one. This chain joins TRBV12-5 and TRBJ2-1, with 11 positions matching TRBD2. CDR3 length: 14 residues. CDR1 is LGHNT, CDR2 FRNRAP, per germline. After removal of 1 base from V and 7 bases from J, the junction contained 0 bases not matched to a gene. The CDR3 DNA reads TGTGCTAGTGGTTTGGCTAGCGGGGGGAATGAGCAGTTCTTC. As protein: CASGLASGGNEQFF.